These 16 T cell receptor beta chains were sequenced from one sample in a study of T cell responses to AZD1222 COVID-19 vaccine. The repertoire was sequenced with immunoSEQ multiplex PCR; TCRdb's copy has only in-frame clones and lacks some. The sample holds 55,000 to 85,000 clones, 84% seen once. The sequences come from peripheral blood, collected on day 0 of AZD1222 vaccination. The receptors derive from an adult in good health.

The chain employs TRBV10-1 and TRBJ1-1; maybe TRBD1 (5 bases). The ends were cut back, 0 bases at V and 0 bases at J, with 8 bases in the middle. CDR1 and CDR2 from the germline V gene are WNHNN and SYGVQD (reference sequence). This CDR3 region has 15 residues. CDR3 in DNA: TGCGCCAGCAGTGAGTCGAGAGGGGTGAACACTGAAGCTTTCTTT. Its translation: CASSESRGVNTEAFF.

A note on this clone: Other DNA sequences in this specimen translate into the identical CDR3. The chain recombines TRBV24-1 with TRBJ2-1; 9 bases match TRBD1. V lost 1 base to trimming and J lost 5 bases; unmatched junction nucleotides: 5. In germline, CDR1 is KGHDR, CDR2 SFDVKD. This CDR3 contains 16 residues. The chain's CDR3 is CATSDLRGTGNNEQFF. The CDR3 DNA sequence: TGTGCCACCAGTGATTTACGGGGGACAGGGAACAATGAGCAGTTCTTC.

The chain combines TRBV3-1 (or the pseudogene TRBV3-2) with TRBJ1-4; D not certain. The CDR3 covers 18 residues. Germline V lookup: CDR1 LGHDT, CDR2 YNNKEL (reference sequence). The V end lost 0 bases, the J end lost 0 bases, and 14 bases lay between the germline ends. The CDR3 nucleotides are TGTGCCAGCAGCCAAGACGGGTGGCGGATTGCAACTAATGAAAAACTGTTTTTT. Protein: CASSQDGWRIATNEKLFF.

On this clone: In the same sample, other DNA sequences code for this CDR3. V usage is TRBV12-3 or TRBV12-4 and J usage is TRBJ1-2, with D uncertain. Trimming pared 1 base from V and 8 bases from J, leaving 8 bases between. The CDR3 length is 12 residues. CDR3 protein: CASSLGRGGYTF. CDR3 sequence (DNA): TGTGCCAGCAGTTTAGGCAGAGGGGGCTACACCTTC.

Notes on this clone: The CDR3 carries no conserved terminal phenylalanine or tryptophan, so it likely arises from a read error. Because the CDR3's place on the DNA is in doubt, the DNA is left out and the CDR3 is given as listed by TCRdb. V and J are TRBV2 and TRBJ1-2. Termini included, the CDR3 measures 9 amino acids. Germline V gene lookup returns CDR1 SNHLY and CDR2 FYNNEI. The CDR3 loop reads CATTGFGLI.

The chain is built from TRBV2 and TRBJ1-3, with D possibly being TRBD1 (6 bases). The CDR3 is 16 amino acids. Germline V gene lookup returns CDR1 SNHLY and CDR2 FYNNEI. Deletions cut 6 bases from V and 4 bases from J, with 19 bases between. DNA of the CDR3: TGTGCCAGCAGGGGGCCGTCACAGGGAGAAGGAAACACCATATATTTT. Protein product: CASRGPSQGEGNTIYF.

The chain joins TRBV6-5 to TRBJ1-5; D perhaps matches TRBD1 (6 bases). Germline-derived CDR1 and CDR2 are MNHEY and SVGAGI. Trimming cost V 7 bases and J 6 bases, with 19 bases left between them. This CDR3 comprises 15 residues. The CDR3 nucleotides read TGTGCCAGCACCAAGACAGGTGGTATCTCTCAGCCCCAGCATTTT. Its translation is CASTKTGGISQPQHF.

This chain uses TRBV6-6 with TRBJ1-2; possibly TRBD1 for D (5 bases). CDR3 length: 11 amino acids. V lost 11 bases and J lost 4, with 11 bases in between. Per germline, CDR1 MNHNY and CDR2 SVGAGI (reference sequence). The chain's CDR3 is CAAGGGYGYTF. The CDR3 region has the DNA TGTGCCGCCGGGGGTGGCTATGGCTACACCTTC.

This sequence joins TRBV10-3 and TRBJ2-5; TRBD2 aligns across 11 bases. Trimming cost V 1 base and J 5 bases; bases outside gene matches: 3. The CDR3 covers 15 residues. Germline loops: CDR1 ENHRY, CDR2 SYGVKD. In DNA form, the CDR3 reads TGTGCCATCAGTGAGTTAGCGGGGGGGGATGAGACCCAGTACTTC. This encodes CAISELAGGDETQYF.

The chain couples TRBV6-6 to TRBJ2-3; D gene uncertain. The CDR3 loop spans 13 amino acids. From germline, CDR1 is MNHNY and CDR2 SVGAGI (reference sequence). Trimming took off 7 bases at V and 2 bases at J, with 10 bases between the two ends. The CDR3 is CASTLESTDTQYF. The CDR3 bases are TGTGCCAGCACTCTGGAGTCCACAGATACGCAGTATTTT.

The chain carries TRBV21-1 and TRBJ1-5. TRBV21-1 is listed as a pseudogene. The CDR3 is 19 amino acids. CDR3 sequence reads: CASSPNVSSAPFKNQPQHF. Here the CDR3 DNA reads TGTGCCAGCAGCCCCAATGTTTCTTCTGCCCCCTTTAAAAATCAGCCCCAGCATTTT.

This sequence joins TRBV6-2 or TRBV6-3 and TRBJ2-1, with TRBD2 matching 10 bases. The CDR3 is 14 amino acids. The J segment lost 9 bases and the V segment lost 2 bases, leaving 4 bases of the junction unmatched. Germline CDR1 MNHEY, CDR2 SVGEGT. CDR3 in amino acids: CASSYRTSGGEQFF. CDR3 in DNA: TGTGCCAGCAGTTACCGGACTAGCGGCGGTGAGCAGTTCTTC.

The chain carries TRBV18 and TRBJ1-2; 7 nucleotides line up with TRBD1. Per germline, CDR1 KGHSH and CDR2 LQKENI. V shed 2 bases and J 8 bases; nucleotides not matched to a gene: 11. The CDR3 spans 15 residues. The CDR3 here is CASSPGTAYVGGYTF. The CDR3 DNA follows: TGTGCCAGCTCACCAGGGACAGCCTATGTCGGGGGCTACACCTTC.

The chain has TRBV3-1 (or the pseudogene TRBV3-2) and TRBJ1-2; D uncertain. Germline CDR1 reads LGHDT; CDR2 reads YNNKEL (reference sequence). V dropped 1 base and J dropped 0 bases, with 9 bases sitting between them. There are 15 residues in the CDR3. The CDR3 is CASSQGGVANYGYTF. In nucleotides, the CDR3 is TGTGCCAGCAGCCAAGGAGGAGTCGCTAACTATGGCTACACCTTC.

The chain is built from TRBV6-5 and TRBJ1-1; tentatively, D is TRBD1 (5 bases). Trimming removed 4 bases from V and 1 base from J, with 7 bases in between. The CDR3 contains 13 residues. In germline, CDR1 is MNHEY, CDR2 SVGAGI. The CDR3 is CASSSTGNTEAFF. In DNA, the CDR3 is TGTGCCAGCAGTTCTACAGGGAACACTGAAGCTTTCTTT.

The J gene is TRBJ1-6, the V gene TRBV7-3; 9 nucleotides line up with TRBD1. This CDR3 is 14 amino acids long. Per germline, CDR1 SGHTA and CDR2 FQGTGA. Germline trimming cut 5 bases from V and 7 bases from J; bases unmatched to any gene: 3. The CDR3 sequence is CASSPGQGNSPLHF. The CDR3 DNA reads as TGTGCCAGCAGCCCTGGACAGGGGAATTCACCCCTCCACTTT.